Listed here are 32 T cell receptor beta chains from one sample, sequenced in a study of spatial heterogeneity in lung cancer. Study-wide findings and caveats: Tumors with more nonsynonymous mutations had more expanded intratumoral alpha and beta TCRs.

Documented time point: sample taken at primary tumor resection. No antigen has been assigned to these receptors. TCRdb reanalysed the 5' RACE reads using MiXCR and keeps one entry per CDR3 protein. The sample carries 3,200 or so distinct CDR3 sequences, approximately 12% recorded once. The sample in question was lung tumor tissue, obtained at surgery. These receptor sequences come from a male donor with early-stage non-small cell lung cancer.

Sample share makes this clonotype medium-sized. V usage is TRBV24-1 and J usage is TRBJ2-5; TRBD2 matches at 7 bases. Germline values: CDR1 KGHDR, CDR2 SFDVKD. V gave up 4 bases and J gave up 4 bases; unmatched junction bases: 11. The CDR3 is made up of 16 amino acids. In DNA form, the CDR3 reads TGTGCCACCAGTGAAGGAGCGGGACTTGAACTAGAGACCCAGTACTTC. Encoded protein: CATSEGAGLELETQYF.

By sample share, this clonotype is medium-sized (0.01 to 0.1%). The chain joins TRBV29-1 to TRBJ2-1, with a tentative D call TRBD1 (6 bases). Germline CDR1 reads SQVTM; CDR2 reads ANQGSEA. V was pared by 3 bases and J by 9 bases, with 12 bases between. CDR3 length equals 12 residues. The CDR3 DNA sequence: TGCAGCGTTGATCAGGGCAGGGGTGAGCAGTTCTTC. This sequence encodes CSVDQGRGEQFF.

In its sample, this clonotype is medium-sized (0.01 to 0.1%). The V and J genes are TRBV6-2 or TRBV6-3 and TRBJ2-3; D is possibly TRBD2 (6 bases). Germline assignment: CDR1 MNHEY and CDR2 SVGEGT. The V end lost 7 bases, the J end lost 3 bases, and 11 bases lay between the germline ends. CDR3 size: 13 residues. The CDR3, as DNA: TGTGCCAGCACCCGGGACTTTACAGATACGCAGTATTTT. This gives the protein CASTRDFTDTQYF.

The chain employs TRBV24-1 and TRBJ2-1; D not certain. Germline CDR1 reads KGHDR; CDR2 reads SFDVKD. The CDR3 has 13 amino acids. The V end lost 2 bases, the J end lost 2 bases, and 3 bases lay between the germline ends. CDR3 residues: CATSDSTYNEQFF. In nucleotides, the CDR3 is TGTGCCACCAGTGATTCGACCTACAATGAGCAGTTCTTC.

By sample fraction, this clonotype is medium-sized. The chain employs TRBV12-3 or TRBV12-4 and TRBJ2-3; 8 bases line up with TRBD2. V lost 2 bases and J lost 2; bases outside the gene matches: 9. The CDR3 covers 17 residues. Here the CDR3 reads CASSLSPAGVNTDTQYF. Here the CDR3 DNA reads TGTGCCAGCAGTTTAAGCCCAGCGGGGGTCAACACAGATACGCAGTATTTT.

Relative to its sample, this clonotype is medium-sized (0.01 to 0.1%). The CDR3 region has the DNA TGTGCCAGCAGTTTGTTTGGGGGAACCGGGGAGCTGTTTTTT. It specifies CASSLFGGTGELFF. This sequence joins TRBV12-3 or TRBV12-4 and TRBJ2-2; D may correspond to TRBD1 or TRBD2 (5 bases each). The ends were cut back, 3 bases at V and 5 bases at J, with 10 bases in the middle. This CDR3 comprises 14 residues.

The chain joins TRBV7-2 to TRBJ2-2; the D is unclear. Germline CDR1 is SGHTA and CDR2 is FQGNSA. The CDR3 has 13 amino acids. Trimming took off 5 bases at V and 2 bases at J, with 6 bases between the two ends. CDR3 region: CASSLTNTGELFF. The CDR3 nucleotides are TGTGCCAGCAGCCTTACCAACACCGGGGAGCTGTTTTTT.

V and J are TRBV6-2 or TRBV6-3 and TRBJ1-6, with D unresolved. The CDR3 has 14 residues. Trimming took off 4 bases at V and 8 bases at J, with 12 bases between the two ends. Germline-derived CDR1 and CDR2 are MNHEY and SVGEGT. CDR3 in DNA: TGTGCCAGCAGTTTTGGAGGAAACCATTCACCCCTCCACTTT. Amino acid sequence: CASSFGGNHSPLHF.

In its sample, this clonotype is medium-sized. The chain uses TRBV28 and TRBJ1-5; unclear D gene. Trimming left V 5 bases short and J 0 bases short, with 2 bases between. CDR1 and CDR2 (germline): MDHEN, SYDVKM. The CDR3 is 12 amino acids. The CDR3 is CASSNSNQPQHF. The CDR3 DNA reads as TGTGCCAGCAGTAATAGCAATCAGCCCCAGCATTTT.

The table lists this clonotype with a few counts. CDR3 sequence (DNA): TGCGCCAGCAGTCCGGGCCCCAATCAGCCCCAGCATTTT. This encodes CASSPGPNQPQHF. The V gene is TRBV5-1, the J gene TRBJ1-5; D unresolved. Looked up from germline, CDR1 is SGHRS and CDR2 is YFSETQ. The CDR3 is 13 amino acids. Trimming took 5 bases from V and 3 from J, leaving 9 bases between them.

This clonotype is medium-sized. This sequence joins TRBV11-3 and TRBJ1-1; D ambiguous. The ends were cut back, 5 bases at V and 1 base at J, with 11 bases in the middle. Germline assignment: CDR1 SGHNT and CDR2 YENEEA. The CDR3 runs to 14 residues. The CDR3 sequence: CASSPRQPNTEAFF. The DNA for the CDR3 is TGTGCCAGCAGCCCCAGGCAACCGAACACTGAAGCTTTCTTT.

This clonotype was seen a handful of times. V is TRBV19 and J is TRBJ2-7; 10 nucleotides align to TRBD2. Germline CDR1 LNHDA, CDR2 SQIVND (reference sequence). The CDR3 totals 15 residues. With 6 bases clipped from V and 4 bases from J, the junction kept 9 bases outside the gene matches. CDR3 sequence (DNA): TGTGCCAGTAGCGACCTAGCGGGGGCAATGTACGAGCAGTACTTC. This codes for CASSDLAGAMYEQYF.

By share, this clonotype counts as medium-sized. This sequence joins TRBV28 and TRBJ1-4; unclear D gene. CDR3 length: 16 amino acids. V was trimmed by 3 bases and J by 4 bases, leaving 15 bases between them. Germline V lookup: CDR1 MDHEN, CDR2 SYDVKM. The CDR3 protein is CASSFRAPDGNEKLFF. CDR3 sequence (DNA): TGTGCCAGCAGTTTCCGGGCACCGGACGGTAATGAAAAACTGTTTTTT. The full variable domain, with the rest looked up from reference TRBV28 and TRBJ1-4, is DVKVTQSSRYLVKRTGEKVFLECVQDMDHENMFWYRQDPGLGLRLIYFSYDVKMKEKGDIPEGYSVSREKKERFSLILESASTNQTSMYLCASSFRAPDGNEKLFFGSGTQLSVL.

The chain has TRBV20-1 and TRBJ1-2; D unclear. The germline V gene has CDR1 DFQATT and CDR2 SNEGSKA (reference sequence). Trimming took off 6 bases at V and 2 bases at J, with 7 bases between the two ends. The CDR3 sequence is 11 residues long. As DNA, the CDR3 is TGCAGTGCAAGAAGGAACTATGGCTACACCTTC. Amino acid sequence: CSARRNYGYTF.

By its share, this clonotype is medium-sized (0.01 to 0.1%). The CDR3 coding sequence is TGTGCCAGCAGCCGTACAAATGAGCAGTTCTTC. It specifies CASSRTNEQFF. The chain couples TRBV11-3 to TRBJ2-1, with D unresolved. CDR1 and CDR2 from the germline V gene are SGHNT and YENEEA. V was trimmed by 5 bases and J by 7 bases, leaving 6 bases between them. CDR3 length: 11 amino acids. The full variable domain, completed using reference TRBV11-3 and TRBJ2-1, is EAGVVQSPRYKIIEKKQPVAFWCNPISGHNTLYWYLQNLGQGPELLIRYENEEAVDDSQLPKDRFSAERLKGVDSTLKIQPAELGDSAVYLCASSRTNEQFFGPGTRLTVL.

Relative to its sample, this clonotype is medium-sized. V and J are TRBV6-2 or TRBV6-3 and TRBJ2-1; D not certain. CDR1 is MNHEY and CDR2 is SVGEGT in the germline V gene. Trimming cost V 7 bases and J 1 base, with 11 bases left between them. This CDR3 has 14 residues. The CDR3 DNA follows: TGTGCCAGCACGTTACAGAGGTCCTACAATGAGCAGTTCTTC. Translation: CASTLQRSYNEQFF.

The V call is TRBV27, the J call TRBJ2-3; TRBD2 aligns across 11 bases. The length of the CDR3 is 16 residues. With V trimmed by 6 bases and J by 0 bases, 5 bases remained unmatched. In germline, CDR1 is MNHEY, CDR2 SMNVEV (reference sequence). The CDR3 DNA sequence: TGTGCCAGCAGACCCTTAGCGGGGGGGAGCACAGATACGCAGTATTTT. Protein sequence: CASRPLAGGSTDTQYF.

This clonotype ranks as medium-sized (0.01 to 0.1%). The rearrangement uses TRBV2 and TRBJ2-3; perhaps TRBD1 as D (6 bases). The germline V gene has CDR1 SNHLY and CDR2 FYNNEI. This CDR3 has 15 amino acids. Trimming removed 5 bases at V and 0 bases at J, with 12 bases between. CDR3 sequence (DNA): TGTGCCAGCAGTCCAACAGGGATAAGCACAGATACGCAGTATTTT. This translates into CASSPTGISTDTQYF.

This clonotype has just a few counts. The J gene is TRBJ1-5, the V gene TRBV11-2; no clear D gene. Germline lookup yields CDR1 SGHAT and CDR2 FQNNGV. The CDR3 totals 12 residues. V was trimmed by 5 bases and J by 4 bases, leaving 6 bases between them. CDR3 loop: CASSLENQPQHF. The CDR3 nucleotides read TGTGCCAGCAGCCTTGAGAATCAGCCCCAGCATTTT.

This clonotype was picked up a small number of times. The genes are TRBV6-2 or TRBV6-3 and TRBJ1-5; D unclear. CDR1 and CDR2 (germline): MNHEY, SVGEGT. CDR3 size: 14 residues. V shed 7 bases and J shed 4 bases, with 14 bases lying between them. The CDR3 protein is CASKYAWENQPQHF. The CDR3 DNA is TGTGCCAGCAAATATGCGTGGGAGAATCAGCCCCAGCATTTT.

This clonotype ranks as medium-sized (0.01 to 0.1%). In nucleotides, the CDR3 is TGTGCCAGCACCCTGTCGCGGGGGATAACTGAAGCTTTCTTT. This codes for CASTLSRGITEAFF. This chain connects TRBV28 to TRBJ1-1; D perhaps matches TRBD1 (5 bases). The ends were cut back, 7 bases at V and 5 bases at J, with 17 bases in the middle. This CDR3 has 14 amino acids. The germline V gene has CDR1 MDHEN and CDR2 SYDVKM.

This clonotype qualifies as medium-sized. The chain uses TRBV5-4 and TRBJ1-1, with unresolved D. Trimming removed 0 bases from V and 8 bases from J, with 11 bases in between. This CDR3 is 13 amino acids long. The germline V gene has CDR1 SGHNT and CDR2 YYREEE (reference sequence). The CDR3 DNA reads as TGTGCCAGCAGCTTGGAATCGAGCAGAGAAGCTTTCTTT. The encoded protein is CASSLESSREAFF.

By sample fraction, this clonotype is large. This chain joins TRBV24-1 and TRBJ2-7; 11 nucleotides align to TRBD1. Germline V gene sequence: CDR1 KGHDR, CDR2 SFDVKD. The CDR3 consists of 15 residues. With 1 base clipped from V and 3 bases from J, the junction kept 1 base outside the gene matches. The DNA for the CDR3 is TGTGCCACCAGTGATTTTGGGACAGGGGGCTACGAGCAGTACTTC. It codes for CATSDFGTGGYEQYF.

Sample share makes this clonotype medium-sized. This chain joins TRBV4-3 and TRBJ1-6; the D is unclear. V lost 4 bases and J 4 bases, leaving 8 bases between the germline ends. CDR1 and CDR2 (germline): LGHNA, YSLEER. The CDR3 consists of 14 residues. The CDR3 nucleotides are TGCGCCAGCAGCCCCGGAGGGTATAATTCACCCCTCCACTTT. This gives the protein CASSPGGYNSPLHF.

CDR3 region: CSARDASGSYNEQFF. The CDR3, as DNA: TGCAGTGCTAGAGATGCGAGTGGGTCCTACAATGAGCAGTTCTTC. V usage is TRBV20-1 and J usage is TRBJ2-1; no definite D call. This CDR3 has 15 amino acids. Germline-derived CDR1 and CDR2 are DFQATT and SNEGSKA (reference sequence). V lost 0 bases to trimming and J lost 1 base, with 10 bases between them.

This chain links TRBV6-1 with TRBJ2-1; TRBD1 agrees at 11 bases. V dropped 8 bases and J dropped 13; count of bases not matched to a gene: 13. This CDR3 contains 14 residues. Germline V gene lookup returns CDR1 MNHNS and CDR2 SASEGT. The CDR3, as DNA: TGTGCCAGCGGAGCCGGGACAGGGGGTATGAGACAGTTCTTC. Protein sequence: CASGAGTGGMRQFF.

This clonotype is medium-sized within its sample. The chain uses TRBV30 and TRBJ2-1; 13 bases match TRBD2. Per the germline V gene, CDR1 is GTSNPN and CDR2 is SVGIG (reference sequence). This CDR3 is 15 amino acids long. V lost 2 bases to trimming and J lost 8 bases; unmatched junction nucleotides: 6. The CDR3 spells CAWSRNGLAGDEQFF. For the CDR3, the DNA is TGTGCCTGGAGTCGGAACGGACTAGCGGGGGATGAGCAGTTCTTC. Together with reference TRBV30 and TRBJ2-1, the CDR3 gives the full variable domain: SQTIHQWPATLVQPVGSPLSLECTVEGTSNPNLYWYRQAAGRGLQLLFYSVGIGQISSEVPQNLSASRPQDRQFILSSKKLLLSDSGFYLCAWSRNGLAGDEQFFGPGTRLTVL.

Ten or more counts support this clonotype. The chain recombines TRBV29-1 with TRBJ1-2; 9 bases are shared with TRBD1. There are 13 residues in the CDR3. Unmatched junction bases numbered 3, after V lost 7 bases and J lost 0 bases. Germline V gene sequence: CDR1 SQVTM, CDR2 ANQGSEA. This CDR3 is CSARTGANYGYTF. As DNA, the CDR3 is TGCAGCGCCCGGACAGGGGCTAACTATGGCTACACCTTC.

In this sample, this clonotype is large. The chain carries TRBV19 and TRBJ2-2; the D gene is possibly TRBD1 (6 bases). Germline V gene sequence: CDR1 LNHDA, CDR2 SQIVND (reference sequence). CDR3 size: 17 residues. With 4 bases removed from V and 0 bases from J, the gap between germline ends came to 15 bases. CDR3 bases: TGTGCCAGTAGTAAAACCCCGACAGGATCGAACACCGGGGAGCTGTTTTTT. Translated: CASSKTPTGSNTGELFF.

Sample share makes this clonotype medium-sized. The DNA for the CDR3 is TGCGCCAGCAGTGACCCCTTTCGGGGGGGGCGGGAGACCCAGTACTTC. Residues: CASSDPFRGGRETQYF. The chain combines TRBV10-2 with TRBJ2-5; 8 nucleotides align to TRBD2. The CDR3 totals 16 residues. CDR1 is WSHSY, CDR2 SAAADI, per germline. Losses at the gene ends were 3 bases for V and 5 bases for J; bases not matched to a gene: 11.

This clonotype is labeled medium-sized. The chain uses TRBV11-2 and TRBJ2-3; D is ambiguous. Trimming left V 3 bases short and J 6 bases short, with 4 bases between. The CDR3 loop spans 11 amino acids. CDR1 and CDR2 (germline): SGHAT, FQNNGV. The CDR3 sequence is CASSLGDTQYF. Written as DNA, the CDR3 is TGTGCCAGCAGCTTGGGGGATACGCAGTATTTT.

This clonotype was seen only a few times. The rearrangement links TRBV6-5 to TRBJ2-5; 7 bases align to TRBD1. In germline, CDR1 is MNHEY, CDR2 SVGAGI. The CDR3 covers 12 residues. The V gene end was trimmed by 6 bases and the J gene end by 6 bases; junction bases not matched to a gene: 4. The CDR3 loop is CASRTGLKTQYF. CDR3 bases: TGTGCCAGCAGGACAGGGTTGAAGACCCAGTACTTC.